Following are 4 T cell receptor beta chains from one sample sequenced in a study of T cell repertoires in ileal Crohn's disease. Clones were read by immunoSEQ multiplex PCR, and TCRdb kept only the in-frame ones, dropping some. The sample yields 9,500 to 15,000 clones, 70% to 80% seen once. The sequencing sample was made of ileal tissue. The receptors here all came from an adult with Crohn's disease.

This clone came up once. V usage is TRBV30 and J usage is TRBJ1-3; perhaps TRBD1 as D (6 bases). The CDR3 runs 13 residues. Germline loops: CDR1 GTSNPN, CDR2 SVGIG (reference sequence). V was trimmed by 1 base and J by 5 bases, leaving 9 bases between them. The DNA of the CDR3 is TGTGCCTGGAGTGCCCAGGGGAGAAACACCATATATTTT. It specifies CAWSAQGRNTIYF.

The chain combines TRBV18 with TRBJ2-7, with D tentatively TRBD2 (5 bases). This CDR3 comprises 13 residues. The V end lost 0 bases, the J end lost 3 bases, and 6 bases lay between the germline ends. Germline V gives CDR1 KGHSH, CDR2 LQKENI. The CDR3 protein is CASSPPGDYEQYF. In DNA form, the CDR3 reads TGTGCCAGCTCACCACCCGGGGACTACGAGCAGTACTTC. The full variable domain, its missing parts supplied by reference TRBV18 and TRBJ2-7, is NAGVMQNPRHLVRRRGQEARLRCSPMKGHSHVYWYRQLPEEGLKFMVYLQKENIIDESGMPKERFSAEFPKEGPSILRIQQVVRGDSAAYFCASSPPGDYEQYFGPGTRLTVT.

This sequence joins TRBV5-1 and TRBJ1-2; 7 bases line up with TRBD1. This CDR3 is built from 14 residues. The germline CDR1 and CDR2 sequences are SGHRS and YFSETQ. Trimming at V came to 4 bases and at J to 6 bases, leaving 9 bases not matched to a gene. The chain's CDR3 is CASSPVGGADGYTF. In nucleotides, the CDR3 is TGCGCCAGCAGCCCGGTAGGGGGCGCCGATGGCTACACCTTC. Looking up the rest from reference TRBV5-1 and TRBJ1-2 gives the full variable domain: KAGVTQTPRYLIKTRGQQVTLSCSPISGHRSVSWYQQTPGQGLQFLFEYFSETQRNKGNFPGRFSGRQFSNSRSEMNVSTLELGDSALYLCASSPVGGADGYTFGSGTRLTVV.

The chain joins TRBV5-6 to TRBJ2-7; tentative D call: TRBD2 (7 bases). V dropped 0 bases and J dropped 4 bases, with 20 bases sitting between them. CDR1 SGHDT and CDR2 YYEEEE come from the germline V gene. The CDR3 length is 17 residues. The chain's CDR3 is CASSLGPGAGAGYEQYF. The CDR3 DNA is TGTGCCAGCAGCTTGGGGCCGGGGGCGGGAGCGGGGTACGAGCAGTACTTC.